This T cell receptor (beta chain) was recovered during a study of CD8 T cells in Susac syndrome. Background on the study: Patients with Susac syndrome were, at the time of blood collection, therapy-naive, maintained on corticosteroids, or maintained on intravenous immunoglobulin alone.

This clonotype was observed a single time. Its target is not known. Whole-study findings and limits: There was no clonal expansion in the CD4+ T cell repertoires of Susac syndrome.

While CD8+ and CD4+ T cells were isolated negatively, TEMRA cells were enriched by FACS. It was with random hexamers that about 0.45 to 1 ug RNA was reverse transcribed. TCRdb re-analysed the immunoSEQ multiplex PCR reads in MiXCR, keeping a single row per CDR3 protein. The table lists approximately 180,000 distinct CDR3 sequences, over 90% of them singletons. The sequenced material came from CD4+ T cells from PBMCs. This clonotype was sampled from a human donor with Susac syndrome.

CDR3 sequence (DNA): TGTGCCAGCAGCTTAGTCCCCTACGAGCAGTACTTC. Its translation is CASSLVPYEQYF. The chain employs TRBV11-2 and TRBJ2-7; D is ambiguous. The CDR3 covers 12 residues. Trimming shortened V by 1 base and J by 2 bases, and 3 bases separated the two germline ends. The germline V gene has CDR1 SGHAT and CDR2 FQNNGV.